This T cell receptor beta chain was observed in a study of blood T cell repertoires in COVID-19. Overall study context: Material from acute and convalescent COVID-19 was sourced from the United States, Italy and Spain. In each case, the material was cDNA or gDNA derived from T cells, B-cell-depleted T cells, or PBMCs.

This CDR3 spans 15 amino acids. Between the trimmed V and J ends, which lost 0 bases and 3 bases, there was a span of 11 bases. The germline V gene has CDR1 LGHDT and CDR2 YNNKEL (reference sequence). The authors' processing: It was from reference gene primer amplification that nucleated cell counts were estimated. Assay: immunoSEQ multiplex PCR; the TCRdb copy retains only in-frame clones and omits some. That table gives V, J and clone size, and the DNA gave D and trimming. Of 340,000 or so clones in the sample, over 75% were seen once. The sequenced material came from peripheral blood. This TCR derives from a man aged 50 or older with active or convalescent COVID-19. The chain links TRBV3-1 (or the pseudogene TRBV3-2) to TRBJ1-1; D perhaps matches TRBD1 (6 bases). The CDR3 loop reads CASSQEAGAHTEAFF. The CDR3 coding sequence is TGTGCCAGCAGCCAAGAGGCGGGGGCGCACACTGAAGCTTTCTTT.